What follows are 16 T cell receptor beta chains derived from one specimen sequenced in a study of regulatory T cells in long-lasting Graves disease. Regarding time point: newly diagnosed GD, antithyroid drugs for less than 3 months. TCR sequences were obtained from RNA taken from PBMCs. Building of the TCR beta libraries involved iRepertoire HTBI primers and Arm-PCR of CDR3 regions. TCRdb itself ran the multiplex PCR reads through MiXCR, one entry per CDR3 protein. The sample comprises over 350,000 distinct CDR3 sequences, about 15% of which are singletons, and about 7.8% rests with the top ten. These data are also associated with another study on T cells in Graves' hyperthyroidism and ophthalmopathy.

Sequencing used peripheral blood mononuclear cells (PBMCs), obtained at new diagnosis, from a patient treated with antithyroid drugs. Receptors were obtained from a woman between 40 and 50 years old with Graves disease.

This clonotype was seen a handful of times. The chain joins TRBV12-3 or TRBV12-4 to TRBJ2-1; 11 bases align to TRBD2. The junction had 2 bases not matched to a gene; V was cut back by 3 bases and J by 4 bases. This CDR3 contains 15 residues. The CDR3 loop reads CASSFRLAGYNEQFF. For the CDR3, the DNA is TGTGCCAGCAGTTTTAGACTAGCGGGGTACAATGAGCAGTTCTTC.

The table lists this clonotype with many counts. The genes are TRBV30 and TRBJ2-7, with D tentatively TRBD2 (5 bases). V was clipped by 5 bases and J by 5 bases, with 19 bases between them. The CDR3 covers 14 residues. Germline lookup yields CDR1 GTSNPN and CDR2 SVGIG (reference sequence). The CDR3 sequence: CAWYDRESLHEQYF. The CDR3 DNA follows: TGTGCCTGGTATGACCGGGAATCCTTACACGAGCAGTACTTC. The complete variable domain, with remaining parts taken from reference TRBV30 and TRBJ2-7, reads SQTIHQWPATLVQPVGSPLSLECTVEGTSNPNLYWYRQAAGRGLQLLFYSVGIGQISSEVPQNLSASRPQDRQFILSSKKLLLSDSGFYLCAWYDRESLHEQYFGPGTRLTVT.

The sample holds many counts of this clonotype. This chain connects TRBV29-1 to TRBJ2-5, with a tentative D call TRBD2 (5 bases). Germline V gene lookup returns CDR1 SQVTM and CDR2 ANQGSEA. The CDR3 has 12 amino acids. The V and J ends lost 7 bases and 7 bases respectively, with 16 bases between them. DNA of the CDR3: TGCAGCGGGCGAGGGCCCGTAGGGACCCAGTACTTC. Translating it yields CSGRGPVGTQYF.

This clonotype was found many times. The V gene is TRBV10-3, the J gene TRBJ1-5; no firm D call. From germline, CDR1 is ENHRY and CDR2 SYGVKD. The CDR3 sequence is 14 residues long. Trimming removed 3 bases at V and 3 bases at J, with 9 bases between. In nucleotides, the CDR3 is TGTGCCATCAGTGATGACCGAAACAATCAGCCCCAGCATTTT. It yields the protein CAISDDRNNQPQHF.

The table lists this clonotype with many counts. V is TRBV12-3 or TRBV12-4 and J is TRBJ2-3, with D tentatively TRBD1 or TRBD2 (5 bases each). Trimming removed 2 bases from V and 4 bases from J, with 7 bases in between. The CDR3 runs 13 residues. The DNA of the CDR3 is TGTGCCAGCAGTTTAATGGGGGCAGATACGCAGTATTTT. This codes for CASSLMGADTQYF.

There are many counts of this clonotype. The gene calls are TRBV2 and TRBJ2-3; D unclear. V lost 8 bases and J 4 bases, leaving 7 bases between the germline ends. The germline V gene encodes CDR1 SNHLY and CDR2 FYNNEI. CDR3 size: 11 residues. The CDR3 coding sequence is TGTGCCAGCTCCACAGCAGATACGCAGTATTTT. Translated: CASSTADTQYF.

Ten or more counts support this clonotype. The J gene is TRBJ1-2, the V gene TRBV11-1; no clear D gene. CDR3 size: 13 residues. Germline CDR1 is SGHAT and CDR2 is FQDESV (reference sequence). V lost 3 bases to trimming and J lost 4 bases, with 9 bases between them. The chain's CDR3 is CASSLSRSYGYTF. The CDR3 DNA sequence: TGTGCCAGCAGCTTGTCCAGATCCTATGGCTACACCTTC.

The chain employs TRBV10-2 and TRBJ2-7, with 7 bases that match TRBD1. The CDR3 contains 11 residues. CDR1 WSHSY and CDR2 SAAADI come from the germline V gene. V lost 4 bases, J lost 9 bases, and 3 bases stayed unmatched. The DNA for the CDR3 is TGCGCCAGCAGTGCACAGGGGTTGCAGTACTTC. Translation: CASSAQGLQYF.

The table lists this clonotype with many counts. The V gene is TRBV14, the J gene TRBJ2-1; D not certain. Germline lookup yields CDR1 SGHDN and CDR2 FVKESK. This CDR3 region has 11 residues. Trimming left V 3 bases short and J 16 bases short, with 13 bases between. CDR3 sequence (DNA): TGTGCCAGCAGCCAGCTAGGCCCCCCATTCTTC. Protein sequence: CASSQLGPPFF. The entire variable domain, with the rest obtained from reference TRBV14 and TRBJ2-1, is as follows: EAGVTQFPSHSVIEKGQTVTLRCDPISGHDNLYWYRRVMGKEIKFLLHFVKESKQDESGMPNNRFLAERTGGTYSTLKVQPAELEDSGVYFCASSQLGPPFFGPGTRLTVL.

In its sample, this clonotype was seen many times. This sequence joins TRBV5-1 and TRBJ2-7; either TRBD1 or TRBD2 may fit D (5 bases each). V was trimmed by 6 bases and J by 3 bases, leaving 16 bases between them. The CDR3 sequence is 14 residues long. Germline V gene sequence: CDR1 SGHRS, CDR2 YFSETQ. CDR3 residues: CASTLAGIGYEQYF. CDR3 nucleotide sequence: TGCGCCAGCACCCTAGCAGGGATCGGCTACGAGCAGTACTTC.

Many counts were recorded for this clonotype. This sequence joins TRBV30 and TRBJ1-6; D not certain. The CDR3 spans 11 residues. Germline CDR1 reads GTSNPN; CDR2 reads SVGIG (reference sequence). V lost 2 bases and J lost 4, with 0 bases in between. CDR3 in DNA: TGTGCCTGGAGTTATAATTCACCCCTCCACTTT. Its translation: CAWSYNSPLHF.

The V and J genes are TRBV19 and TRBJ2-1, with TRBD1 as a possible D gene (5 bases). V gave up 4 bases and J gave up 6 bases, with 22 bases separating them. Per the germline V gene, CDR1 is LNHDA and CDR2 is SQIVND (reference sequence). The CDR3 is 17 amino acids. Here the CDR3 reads CASSTPPNSRAGNEQFF. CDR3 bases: TGTGCCAGTAGTACTCCCCCAAATAGCAGGGCAGGCAATGAGCAGTTCTTC. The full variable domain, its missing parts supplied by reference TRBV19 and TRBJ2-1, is DGGITQSPKYLFRKEGQNVTLSCEQNLNHDAMYWYRQDPGQGLRLIYYSQIVNDFQKGDIAEGYSVSREKKESFPLTVTSAQKNPTAFYLCASSTPPNSRAGNEQFFGPGTRLTVL.

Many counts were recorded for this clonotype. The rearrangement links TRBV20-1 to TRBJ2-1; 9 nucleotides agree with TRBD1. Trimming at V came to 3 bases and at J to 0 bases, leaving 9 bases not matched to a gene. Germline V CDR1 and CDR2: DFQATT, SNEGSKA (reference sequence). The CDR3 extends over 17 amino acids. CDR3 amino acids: CSASPYRGPSSYNEQFF. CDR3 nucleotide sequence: TGCAGTGCTAGCCCTTACAGGGGGCCGAGCTCCTACAATGAGCAGTTCTTC.

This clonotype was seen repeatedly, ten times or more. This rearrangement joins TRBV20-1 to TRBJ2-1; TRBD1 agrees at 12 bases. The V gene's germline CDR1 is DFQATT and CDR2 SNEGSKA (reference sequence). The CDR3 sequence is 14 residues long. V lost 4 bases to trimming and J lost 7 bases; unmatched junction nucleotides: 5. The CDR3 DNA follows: TGCAGTGCTACCTCGGGACAGGGGGCGAATGAGCAGTTCTTC. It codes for CSATSGQGANEQFF.

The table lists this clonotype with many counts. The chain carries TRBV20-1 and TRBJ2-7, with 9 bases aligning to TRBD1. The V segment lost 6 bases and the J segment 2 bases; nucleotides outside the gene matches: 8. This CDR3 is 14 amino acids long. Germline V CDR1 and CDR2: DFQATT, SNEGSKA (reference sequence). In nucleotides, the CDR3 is TGCAGTGCGCCTACCCGGGACAGGGCCTACGAGCAGTACTTC. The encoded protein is CSAPTRDRAYEQYF.

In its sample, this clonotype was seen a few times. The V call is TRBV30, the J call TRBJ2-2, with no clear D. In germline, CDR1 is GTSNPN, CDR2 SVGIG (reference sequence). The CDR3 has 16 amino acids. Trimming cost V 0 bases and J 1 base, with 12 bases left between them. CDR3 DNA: TGTGCCTGGAGTGTGGGTGGGCCCCTGAACACCGGGGAGCTGTTTTTT. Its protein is CAWSVGGPLNTGELFF. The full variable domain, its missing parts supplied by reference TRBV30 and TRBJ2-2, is SQTIHQWPATLVQPVGSPLSLECTVEGTSNPNLYWYRQAAGRGLQLLFYSVGIGQISSEVPQNLSASRPQDRQFILSSKKLLLSDSGFYLCAWSVGGPLNTGELFFGEGSRLTVL.